The 16 T cell receptor beta chains below all came from one sample that was sequenced in a study of blood T cell repertoires in COVID-19. Produced via immunoSEQ multiplex PCR; TCRdb's table is partial and in-frame only. The table has tens of thousands of clones, approximately 90% seen once. Sequencing used peripheral blood. These receptors were obtained from a woman older than 75 with acute or convalescent COVID-19.

This sequence joins TRBV5-1 and TRBJ1-1, with D possibly being TRBD1 (5 bases). CDR3 length equals 13 residues. Trimming removed 0 bases from V and 10 bases from J, with 13 bases in between. The germline CDR1 and CDR2 sequences are SGHRS and YFSETQ. DNA of the CDR3: TGCGCCAGCAGCTTGGGGGAAAGACAGAGAGCTTTCTTT. This sequence encodes CASSLGERQRAFF.

The gene calls are TRBV6-5 and TRBJ1-4, with D possibly being TRBD1 (5 bases). Germline lookup yields CDR1 MNHEY and CDR2 SVGAGI. The CDR3 sequence is 14 residues long. Trimming took 8 bases from V and 6 from J, leaving 16 bases between them. CDR3 loop: CASGRAGRDEKLFF. The CDR3 DNA sequence: TGTGCCAGCGGCAGAGCAGGGAGGGATGAAAAACTGTTTTTT.

This clone was seen more than once but under ten times. V and J are TRBV28 and TRBJ2-2, with D maybe TRBD1 (6 bases). In germline, CDR1 is MDHEN, CDR2 SYDVKM. The germline V and J ends were trimmed by 8 bases and 4 bases, with 14 bases remaining between them. The length of the CDR3 is 14 residues. The CDR3 sequence is CASGSRGRTGELFF. For the CDR3, the DNA is TGTGCCAGCGGCTCCAGGGGTCGCACCGGGGAGCTGTTTTTT.

This chain connects TRBV5-6 to TRBJ1-4, with TRBD1 matching 11 bases. This CDR3 comprises 17 residues. Germline V gene data show CDR1 as SGHDT and CDR2 as YYEEEE. J was trimmed by 2 bases and V by 2 bases; bases with no gene match: 5. CDR3 protein: CASSFGTGGLTNEKLFF. The CDR3 coding sequence is TGTGCCAGCAGCTTCGGGACAGGGGGTCTTACTAATGAAAAACTGTTTTTT. The full variable domain, its missing parts supplied by reference TRBV5-6 and TRBJ1-4, is DAGVTQSPTHLIKTRGQQVTLRCSPKSGHDTVSWYQQALGQGPQFIFQYYEEEERQRGNFPDRFSGHQFPNYSSELNVNALLLGDSALYLCASSFGTGGLTNEKLFFGSGTQLSVL.

This clone has only one observation. The chain couples TRBV4-1 to TRBJ1-4; 10 nucleotides align to TRBD1. Looked up from germline, CDR1 is MGHRA and CDR2 is YSYEKL. The CDR3 spans 19 residues. The J segment lost 0 bases and the V segment lost 0 bases, leaving 7 bases of the junction unmatched. The CDR3 protein is CASSQDFGTGDTTNEKLFF. CDR3 DNA: TGCGCCAGCAGCCAAGATTTTGGGACAGGGGACACAACTAATGAAAAACTGTTTTTT.

The chain has TRBV6-1 and TRBJ1-6; the D gene is possibly TRBD1 (6 bases). Germline-derived CDR1 and CDR2 are MNHNS and SASEGT. V dropped 4 bases and J dropped 4 bases, with 14 bases sitting between them. This CDR3 is 16 amino acids long. CDR3 region: CASSAQGNPYNSPLHF. The CDR3 DNA follows: TGTGCCAGCAGTGCACAGGGTAACCCTTATAATTCACCCCTCCACTTT.

The chain carries TRBV28 and TRBJ1-1; D might be TRBD1 (5 bases). CDR3 size: 15 residues. The germline CDR1 and CDR2 sequences are MDHEN and SYDVKM. V lost 7 bases, J lost 5 bases, and 20 bases lay in between. CDR3 residues: CASTPTRSRGTEAFF. The CDR3 nucleotides read TGTGCCAGCACACCAACCCGAAGTCGGGGGACTGAAGCTTTCTTT. The full variable domain, rest sourced from reference TRBV28 and TRBJ1-1, is DVKVTQSSRYLVKRTGEKVFLECVQDMDHENMFWYRQDPGLGLRLIYFSYDVKMKEKGDIPEGYSVSREKKERFSLILESASTNQTSMYLCASTPTRSRGTEAFFGQGTRLTVV.

This sequence joins TRBV5-4 and TRBJ2-1; TRBD2 might be the D (7 bases). The CDR3 is 15 amino acids. The germline V and J ends were trimmed by 0 bases and 4 bases, with 11 bases remaining between them. CDR1 and CDR2 (germline): SGHNT, YYREEE (reference sequence). The CDR3 coding sequence is TGTGCCAGCAGCTTGGATGGGGGGGCGTACAATGAGCAGTTCTTC. This sequence encodes CASSLDGGAYNEQFF.

This sequence joins TRBV7-2 and TRBJ2-7; D may be TRBD2 (5 bases). The ends were cut back, 6 bases at V and 5 bases at J, with 17 bases in the middle. Germline CDR1 and CDR2: SGHTA and FQGNSA. The CDR3 has 14 residues. The CDR3 DNA reads as TGTGCCAGCAGACTAGGTTCGGTAGCACACGAGCAGTACTTC. The encoded protein is CASRLGSVAHEQYF.

The CDR3 is CASSLHGGANYGYTF. The DNA for the CDR3 is TGTGCCAGCAGCTTACACGGAGGCGCTAACTATGGCTACACCTTC. The J gene is TRBJ1-2, the V gene TRBV7-3, with D hard to call. The CDR3 contains 15 residues. Trimming stripped 2 bases from V and 0 bases from J, with 10 bases between. Per germline, CDR1 SGHTA and CDR2 FQGTGA. Supplemented by reference TRBV7-3 and TRBJ1-2, the full variable domain reads GAGVSQTPSNKVTEKGKYVELRCDPISGHTALYWYRQSLGQGPEFLIYFQGTGAADDSGLPNDRFFAVRPEGSVSTLKIQRTERGDSAVYLCASSLHGGANYGYTFGSGTRLTVV.

Written as DNA, the CDR3 is TGTGCCACCAGTGATTTGCGTCTGGGGGAGGGGGATACGCAGTATTTT. Translating it yields CATSDLRLGEGDTQYF. The rearrangement uses TRBV24-1 and TRBJ2-3, with 7 bases identical to TRBD2. Germline V gives CDR1 KGHDR, CDR2 SFDVKD. The CDR3 loop spans 16 amino acids. The V gene end was trimmed by 0 bases and the J gene end by 6 bases; junction bases not matched to a gene: 8.

This chain links TRBV29-1 with TRBJ1-3; 9 nucleotides line up with TRBD1. The CDR3 totals 15 residues. The trim removed 5 bases at V and 4 bases at J, leaving 9 bases unmatched. The germline V gene has CDR1 SQVTM and CDR2 ANQGSEA. CDR3 region: CSVTPGQGNGNTIYF. CDR3 nucleotides: TGCAGCGTTACCCCAGGACAGGGGAACGGAAACACCATATATTTT.

In DNA form, the CDR3 reads TGTGCCAGCAGCCAGGGGACTGAAGCTTTCTTT. Amino acid sequence: CASSQGTEAFF. The chain couples TRBV7-9 to TRBJ1-1; D is possibly TRBD1 (6 bases). V was pared by 5 bases and J by 5 bases, with 6 bases between. The CDR3 is 11 amino acids. Germline assignment: CDR1 SEHNR and CDR2 FQNEAQ (reference sequence).

V gene TRBV2 combines with J gene TRBJ1-6; maybe TRBD1 (5 bases). The CDR3 covers 14 residues. V was cut by 3 bases and J by 7 bases, with 10 bases left in between. Germline assignment: CDR1 SNHLY and CDR2 FYNNEI. The CDR3, as DNA: TGTGCCAGCAGTGAGCAGGGCCGAAATTCACCCCTCCACTTT. Encoded protein: CASSEQGRNSPLHF.

The CDR3, as DNA: TGCGCCAGCAGCTTGGGAGACAGGATCACAGATACGCAGTATTTT. It specifies CASSLGDRITDTQYF. The chain employs TRBV5-1 and TRBJ2-3; D possibly corresponds to TRBD1 (6 bases). The V gene's germline CDR1 is SGHRS and CDR2 YFSETQ. The CDR3 runs 15 residues. The germline V and J ends were trimmed by 0 bases and 2 bases, with 10 bases remaining between them.

The chain links TRBV7-9 to TRBJ1-1, with no clear D. This CDR3 region has 14 residues. Deletions cut 3 bases from V and 0 bases from J, with 8 bases between. In germline, CDR1 is SEHNR, CDR2 FQNEAQ (reference sequence). The CDR3 protein is CASSFYGMNTEAFF. In nucleotides, the CDR3 is TGTGCCAGCAGCTTTTACGGTATGAACACTGAAGCTTTCTTT.